This TCR beta chain was recovered during a study of blood T cell repertoires in COVID-19 (dated by TCRdb to 2019 to 2021). General notes on the study: Collaborator samples came from the United States, Italy and Spain and covered acute and convalescent phases of COVID-19. Deeply sampled blood TCRbeta repertoires from subjects exposed to, actively infected with, or recovered from COVID-19 were included in the dataset. The samples were drawn from the first 160 participants of the ongoing ImmuneRACE study and from over 950 subjects provided by 6 global collaborators. Where HLA class I and class II types were available, the types were taken from metadata supplied by the sample provider, not from assay-based typing. The material from the prospective study consisted of cDNA or gDNA derived from T cells, B-cell-depleted T cells, or PBMCs. A de-identified subject ID, COVID-19 status, age in years and sex were almost always included in the sample metadata. A freely available public database, intended as a resource for researchers studying the immune response to SARS-CoV-2, is where the repertoires were released.

About this clone: No cognate antigen has been identified for it. No base qualities exist here, and no much larger clone lies one base off it.

The immunoSEQ Assay, a bias-controlled multiplex PCR, was used to amplify TCRbeta CDR3 regions from genomic DNA. On the study's bioinformatics: Nucleated cell counts per sample were estimated from amplification of reference gene primers within the assay. To quantify the absolute abundance of each unique TCRbeta CDR3 rearrangement, sequence reads were collapsed and filtered. For each sample, productive Simpson clonality was calculated as the square root of Simpson's diversity index over productive rearrangements. TCRdb re-hosts the immuneACCESS table, in-frame sequences only. Its copies lack some clones; in the studies checked, an unresolved V gene accounts for under half of them, and the cause for the rest is not known. D and trimming were read from the DNA, whereas the V and J calls and clone size are those reported in that table. This sample comprises approximately 350,000 clones, around 90% of them detected only once. About 3% of the sample is held by the ten biggest clonotypes.

The research as a whole found: Clinical and demographic metadata were provided uncurated, with the amount varying by source and participant.

At the junction V is shortened by 0 bases and J by 0 bases, with 14 bases in between. From its cysteine to its phenylalanine, the CDR3 spans 18 amino acids. Of all the DNA, just the CDR3 is kept, 54 bases in frame from base 1. The germline V gene provides CDR1 LGHNA and CDR2 YSLEER. In Seattle, one collaborating source enrolled patients while the infection was active and tracked those patients longitudinally over the course of disease. Whole blood was collected in K2EDTA tubes by collaborating institutions according to the institutions' own protocols. Collaborator samples were shipped for TCRbeta analysis as frozen whole blood, isolated PBMCs, or DNA extracted from either sample type.

The TCR sequence derives from a woman aged 25-40 years with COVID-19, enrolled during active disease. Sequences were obtained from peripheral blood. The chain was built from TRBV4-3 and TRBJ2-2, and perhaps TRBD1 as D gene, on 5 matching bases. The DNA sequence is given as TGCGCCAGCAGCCAAGATCCCCTGTCCAGGGCGAACACCGGGGAGCTGTTTTTT. This encodes CASSQDPLSRANTGELFF.